Listed below are T cell receptor beta chains from one sample, sequenced in a study of cytomegalovirus exposure and HLA in healthy donors. Sequenced by immunoSEQ multiplex PCR; TCRdb stores in-frame clones only, minus some. The data show about 130,000 clones, about 80% seen once. The sample consisted of PBMCs. These receptor sequences come from a woman aged 40 to 50 in good health and CMV-seronegative. The CDR3 runs from the conserved cysteine through the conserved F or W. The D gene is left open where the match is weak. Part of the rows lack a size; the others show once, few, many or a class for expanded clones.

D,J,V,size,DNA,CDR3
TRBD1,TRBJ2-1,TRBV29-1,few,TGCAGCGGGACAGGACAGGGGACCTACAATGAGCAGTTCTTC,CSGTGQGTYNEQFF
TRBD1,TRBJ2-7,TRBV9,-,TGTGCCAGCAGTTTTACCGGGACAGGGGTCTCCGAGCAGTACTTC,CASSFTGTGVSEQYF
-,TRBJ2-1,TRBV29-1,-,TGCAGCGTTGAAGATTTGAGGACAGCCTACAATGAGCAGTTCTTC,CSVEDLRTAYNEQFF
TRBD2,TRBJ2-7,TRBV10-3,-,TGTGCCATCAAGAAGGCTAGCGGGAGTTACGAGCAGTACTTC,CAIKKASGSYEQYF
TRBD2,TRBJ2-7,TRBV7-2,-,TGTGCCAGCAGCTTAGCCCTAGCGGGGGGGATCTACGAGCAGTACTTC,CASSLALAGGIYEQYF
TRBD2,TRBJ2-1,TRBV11-2,-,TGTGCCAGCACCCAGGACACTAGCGGGACCAATGAGCAGTTCTTC,CASTQDTSGTNEQFF
-,TRBJ1-2,TRBV7-2,-,TGTGCCACCACCCTGGACAGCCGGGTTGGCTACACCTTC,CATTLDSRVGYTF
TRBD1,TRBJ1-1,TRBV6-1,-,TGTGCCAGCAGCCCAGGGGGCGAAGCCACTGAAGCTTTCTTT,CASSPGGEATEAFF
TRBD2,TRBJ2-2,TRBV5-5,-,TGTGCCAGCAGCTTGGGCGGGGGTGACGGGGAGCTGTTTTTT,CASSLGGGDGELFF
TRBD2,TRBJ2-1,TRBV28,-,TGTGCCAGCAGCCCCGTGCGGGCTAGCGGGATAAATGAGCAGTTCTTC,CASSPVRASGINEQFF
TRBD1,TRBJ1-2,TRBV4-2,-,TGTGCCAGCAGCGTAGACAGGGGGGATAACTATGGCTACACCTTC,CASSVDRGDNYGYTF
TRBD2,TRBJ2-7,TRBV7-2,-,TGTGCCAGCAGCCCTCGAAGCGGGAGGACCTCCTACGAGCAGTACTTC,CASSPRSGRTSYEQYF
-,TRBJ1-2,TRBV27,-,TGTGCCAGCAGCTTAGGGTCCGACAGGAGCTATGGCTACACCTTC,CASSLGSDRSYGYTF
-,TRBJ2-7,TRBV2,-,TGTGCCAGCAGTACAGGGATCTACGAGCAGTACTTC,CASSTGIYEQYF